The rows below give T cell receptor beta chains drawn from one sample of a study of T cell responses to AZD1222 COVID-19 vaccine. Sequencing was performed with immunoSEQ multiplex PCR; in TCRdb, only in-frame clones are kept and a portion is missing. The sample totals about 140,000 clones. The sequenced sample consisted of peripheral blood. The receptors come from an adult in good health. The CDR3 runs from the conserved cysteine through the conserved F or W. D genes are given only for firm matches.

CDR3 protein: CASSIPPGNRNQPQHF
CDR3 DNA: TGTGCCAGTAGTATACCCCCCGGGAATCGAAATCAGCCCCAGCATTTT
V gene: TRBV19
J gene: TRBJ1-5
D gene: .

CDR3 protein: CASSPYLSGSYNEQFF
CDR3 DNA: TGTGCCAGCTCACCATACCTTAGCGGGAGCTACAATGAGCAGTTCTTC
V gene: TRBV18
J gene: TRBJ2-1
D gene: TRBD2

CDR3 protein: CASSPVMDSGNTIYF
CDR3 DNA: TGTGCCAGCTCACCAGTAATGGACTCTGGAAACACCATATATTTT
V gene: TRBV18
J gene: TRBJ1-3
D gene: .

CDR3 protein: CASSPGATGLVNEKLFF
CDR3 DNA: TGTGCCAGCAGTCCAGGCGCTACAGGGTTGGTTAATGAAAAACTGTTTTTT
V gene: TRBV6-2/TRBV6-3
J gene: TRBJ1-4
D gene: .

CDR3 protein: CASSLESPALVYGYTF
CDR3 DNA: TGCGCCAGCAGCTTGGAGTCCCCCGCTTTGGTCTATGGCTACACCTTC
V gene: TRBV5-1
J gene: TRBJ1-2
D gene: .

CDR3 protein: CASSDRATSSYEQYF
CDR3 DNA: TGTGCCAGCAGTGACAGGGCTACAAGCTCCTACGAGCAGTACTTC
V gene: TRBV27
J gene: TRBJ2-7
D gene: TRBD1

CDR3 protein: CASSIDPPYGSNQPQHF
CDR3 DNA: TGTGCCAGTAGTATAGACCCCCCCTACGGAAGCAATCAGCCCCAGCATTTT
V gene: TRBV19
J gene: TRBJ1-5
D gene: .

CDR3 protein: CASSGQHVEAFF
CDR3 DNA: TGCGCCAGCAGTGGACAGCACGTTGAAGCTTTCTTT
V gene: TRBV5-1
J gene: TRBJ1-1
D gene: .

CDR3 protein: CASSYHVRTDYGYTF
CDR3 DNA: TGTGCCAGCAGTTATCATGTACGGACAGACTATGGCTACACCTTC
V gene: TRBV6-2/TRBV6-3
J gene: TRBJ1-2
D gene: .

CDR3 protein: CASSQVTGGYYYNEQFF
CDR3 DNA: TGTGCCAGCAGCCAAGTAACAGGGGGTTATTACTACAATGAGCAGTTCTTC
V gene: TRBV14
J gene: TRBJ2-1
D gene: TRBD1

CDR3 protein: CASTFGGGGYNEQFF
CDR3 DNA: TGCGCCAGCACCTTCGGGGGGGGCGGGTACAATGAGCAGTTCTTC
V gene: TRBV5-1
J gene: TRBJ2-1
D gene: TRBD2

CDR3 protein: CASSPLGYEQYF
CDR3 DNA: TGTGCCAGCAGCCCCCTCGGCTACGAGCAGTACTTC
V gene: TRBV13
J gene: TRBJ2-7
D gene: .

CDR3 protein: CASSIIGGRDTGELFF
CDR3 DNA: TGTGCCAGCAGCATAATAGGGGGCAGGGACACCGGGGAGCTGTTTTTT
V gene: TRBV11-2
J gene: TRBJ2-2
D gene: TRBD1

CDR3 protein: CASSFLAGDPTDTQYF
CDR3 DNA: TGTGCCAGCAGCTTTCTAGCGGGGGATCCCACAGATACGCAGTATTTT
V gene: TRBV11-3
J gene: TRBJ2-3
D gene: TRBD2

CDR3 protein: CASSLPPAGNTEAFF
CDR3 DNA: TGTGCCAGCAGTCTACCTCCCGCAGGGAACACTGAAGCTTTCTTT
V gene: TRBV28
J gene: TRBJ1-1
D gene: .

CDR3 protein: CASSGTVARNTEAFF
CDR3 DNA: TGTGCCAGCAGTGGGACGGTCGCAAGGAACACTGAAGCTTTCTTT
V gene: TRBV2
J gene: TRBJ1-1
D gene: .

CDR3 protein: CASSPSSTDTQYF
CDR3 DNA: TGTGCCAGCTCGCCTAGTAGCACAGATACGCAGTATTTT
V gene: TRBV18
J gene: TRBJ2-3
D gene: .

CDR3 protein: CASSPGGQDEQYF
CDR3 DNA: TGTGCCAGCTCACCAGGCGGACAGGACGAGCAGTACTTC
V gene: TRBV18
J gene: TRBJ2-7
D gene: TRBD1

CDR3 protein: CASSVGGGENQPQHF
CDR3 DNA: TGTGCCAGCAGCGTTGGGGGCGGGGAAAATCAGCCCCAGCATTTT
V gene: TRBV9
J gene: TRBJ1-5
D gene: .

CDR3 protein: CASSPGTGKETQYF
CDR3 DNA: TGTGCCAGCAGCCCCGGGACAGGGAAAGAGACCCAGTACTTC
V gene: TRBV5-5
J gene: TRBJ2-5
D gene: TRBD1

CDR3 protein: CASSQGRSDTQYF
CDR3 DNA: TGCGCCAGCAGCCAAGGACGATCAGATACGCAGTATTTT
V gene: TRBV4-1
J gene: TRBJ2-3
D gene: .

CDR3 protein: CASSGPGRSIYGYTF
CDR3 DNA: TGTGCCAGTAGTGGGCCGGGCCGTTCAATCTATGGCTACACCTTC
V gene: TRBV19
J gene: TRBJ1-2
D gene: .

CDR3 protein: CASSQEDGEGELFF
CDR3 DNA: TGCGCCAGCAGCCAAGAGGACGGGGAGGGGGAACTGTTTTTT
V gene: TRBV4-1
J gene: TRBJ1-4
D gene: .

CDR3 protein: CASSYGTYYGYTF
CDR3 DNA: TGTGCCAGCAGTTACGGGACTTACTATGGCTACACCTTC
V gene: TRBV6-2/TRBV6-3
J gene: TRBJ1-2
D gene: .

CDR3 protein: CSARQGAGTEAFF
CDR3 DNA: TGCAGCGCAAGACAGGGGGCAGGCACTGAAGCTTTCTTT
V gene: TRBV29-1
J gene: TRBJ1-1
D gene: TRBD1

CDR3 protein: CASSFTMNTEAFF
CDR3 DNA: TGTGCCAGTAGTTTCACAATGAACACTGAAGCTTTCTTT
V gene: TRBV19
J gene: TRBJ1-1
D gene: .

CDR3 protein: CASSIQGKQYF
CDR3 DNA: TGTGCCAGTAGTATCCAGGGGAAGCAGTACTTC
V gene: TRBV19
J gene: TRBJ2-7
D gene: .

CDR3 protein: CASSYRPGEGTEAFF
CDR3 DNA: TGTGCCAGCAGCTACCGTCCAGGGGAGGGCACTGAAGCTTTCTTT
V gene: TRBV5-6
J gene: TRBJ1-1
D gene: .

CDR3 protein: CASSPQRQGAHGYTF
CDR3 DNA: TGTGCCAGCTCACCACAACGTCAGGGGGCGCACGGCTACACCTTC
V gene: TRBV18
J gene: TRBJ1-2
D gene: TRBD1

CDR3 protein: CASSSGWTEAFF
CDR3 DNA: TGTGCCAGCAGCTCCGGTTGGACTGAAGCTTTCTTT
V gene: TRBV5-4
J gene: TRBJ1-1
D gene: .

CDR3 protein: CASSLVGGQSEAFF
CDR3 DNA: TGTGCCAGCAGCTTAGTAGGGGGCCAGAGTGAAGCTTTCTTT
V gene: TRBV11-2
J gene: TRBJ1-1
D gene: TRBD1

CDR3 protein: CASSYGTGFSGNTIYF
CDR3 DNA: TGTGCCAGCAGTTACGGGACAGGATTTTCTGGAAACACCATATATTTT
V gene: TRBV6-5
J gene: TRBJ1-3
D gene: TRBD1

CDR3 protein: CASSLGQPTNYGYTF
CDR3 DNA: TGTGCCAGCAGTTTAGGACAGCCTACTAACTATGGCTACACCTTC
V gene: TRBV6-5
J gene: TRBJ1-2
D gene: .

CDR3 protein: CASSLSGGAYNEQFF
CDR3 DNA: TGTGCCAGCAGCCTAAGCGGGGGGGCTTATAATGAGCAGTTCTTC
V gene: TRBV4-2
J gene: TRBJ2-1
D gene: TRBD2

CDR3 protein: CSVRTEGYTEAFF
CDR3 DNA: TGCAGCGTTCGGACCGAGGGGTACACTGAAGCTTTCTTT
V gene: TRBV29-1
J gene: TRBJ1-1
D gene: .

CDR3 protein: CATSRIIGGVNEKLFF
CDR3 DNA: TGTGCCACCAGCAGAATTATTGGAGGGGTTAATGAAAAACTGTTTTTT
V gene: TRBV15
J gene: TRBJ1-4
D gene: .

CDR3 protein: CASSGDYNSPLHF
CDR3 DNA: TGTGCCAGCAGCGGGGATTATAATTCACCCCTCCACTTT
V gene: TRBV2
J gene: TRBJ1-6
D gene: .

CDR3 protein: CASSPAGTGYAEAFF
CDR3 DNA: TGTGCCAGCAGTCCAGCCGGGACAGGGTACGCTGAAGCTTTCTTT
V gene: TRBV5-5
J gene: TRBJ1-1
D gene: TRBD1

CDR3 protein: CASSLDNTGELFF
CDR3 DNA: TGTGCCAGCAGTTTAGATAACACCGGGGAGCTGTTTTTT
V gene: TRBV12-3/TRBV12-4
J gene: TRBJ2-2
D gene: .

CDR3 protein: CAISAGDSNEKLFF
CDR3 DNA: TGTGCCATCAGTGCGGGGGACAGTAATGAAAAACTGTTTTTT
V gene: TRBV10-3
J gene: TRBJ1-4
D gene: TRBD1

CDR3 protein: CASSPDRSYGYTF
CDR3 DNA: TGTGCCAGCTCCCCGGACAGAAGCTATGGCTACACCTTC
V gene: TRBV18
J gene: TRBJ1-2
D gene: .

CDR3 protein: CASSPLGGGSTDTQYF
CDR3 DNA: TGTGCCAGCAGCCCCCTAGGCGGGGGGTCCACAGATACGCAGTATTTT
V gene: TRBV7-7
J gene: TRBJ2-3
D gene: TRBD2

CDR3 protein: CASIGTGGAYEQYF
CDR3 DNA: TGTGCCAGCATCGGGACAGGGGGGGCCTACGAGCAGTACTTC
V gene: TRBV2
J gene: TRBJ2-7
D gene: TRBD1

CDR3 protein: CAWSPPWVLGGYTF
CDR3 DNA: TGTGCCTGGAGCCCCCCTTGGGTCTTGGGTGGCTACACCTTC
V gene: TRBV30
J gene: TRBJ1-2
D gene: .

CDR3 protein: CASSQTGTDSYEQYF
CDR3 DNA: TGCGCCAGCAGCCAAACCGGGACCGATAGCTACGAGCAGTACTTC
V gene: TRBV4-1
J gene: TRBJ2-7
D gene: .

CDR3 protein: CASSTRDRVGGYTF
CDR3 DNA: TGTGCCAGCAGCACCCGGGACAGGGTCGGCGGCTACACCTTC
V gene: TRBV5-4
J gene: TRBJ1-2
D gene: TRBD1

CDR3 protein: CASSSRRGGPLEETQYF
CDR3 DNA: TGTGCCAGCAGCTCTCGTAGGGGGGGGCCTCTCGAAGAGACCCAGTACTTC
V gene: TRBV5-5
J gene: TRBJ2-5
D gene: .

CDR3 protein: CASSQRSGQAYSNQPQHF
CDR3 DNA: TGCGCCAGCAGCCAACGTTCGGGACAGGCCTATAGCAATCAGCCCCAGCATTTT
V gene: TRBV4-3
J gene: TRBJ1-5
D gene: TRBD1

CDR3 protein: CASSFNVGDTQYF
CDR3 DNA: TGCGCCAGCAGCTTTAATGTCGGCGATACGCAGTATTTT
V gene: TRBV5-1
J gene: TRBJ2-3
D gene: .

CDR3 protein: CASSPITGGGSPLHF
CDR3 DNA: TGTGCCAGTAGTCCCATCACAGGGGGGGGTTCACCCCTCCACTTT
V gene: TRBV19
J gene: TRBJ1-6
D gene: TRBD1

CDR3 protein: CASSQDRVSPLHF
CDR3 DNA: TGTGCCAGCAGCCAGGACAGGGTCTCACCCCTCCACTTT
V gene: TRBV5-6
J gene: TRBJ1-6
D gene: TRBD1

CDR3 protein: CASRTTGFKFGYTF
CDR3 DNA: TGTGCCAGCAGGACGACAGGGTTCAAGTTTGGCTACACCTTC
V gene: TRBV28
J gene: TRBJ1-2
D gene: TRBD1

CDR3 protein: CASSFSTDTQYF
CDR3 DNA: TGTGCCAGCAGCTTTAGCACAGATACGCAGTATTTT
V gene: TRBV11-2
J gene: TRBJ2-3
D gene: .

CDR3 protein: CASSFGPANSPLHF
CDR3 DNA: TGTGCCAGCAGTTTTGGGCCTGCGAATTCACCCCTCCACTTT
V gene: TRBV7-9
J gene: TRBJ1-6
D gene: .

CDR3 protein: CASSGEMNTEAFF
CDR3 DNA: TGTGCCAGCAGCGGAGAGATGAACACTGAAGCTTTCTTT
V gene: TRBV2
J gene: TRBJ1-1
D gene: .